Sequencing of this T cell receptor beta chain was carried out in a study of human T cells and chemical hapten exposure. The length of the CDR3 is 14 residues. Trimming removed 11 bases at V and 0 bases at J, with 16 bases between. The germline V gene has CDR1 SNHLY and CDR2 FYNNEI. Time point reported: patch test 1, 2 weeks after DPC sensitization. The treatment: therapeutic diphenylcyclopropenone sensitization with weekly scalp DPC. This clonotype was observed many times. TCRdb independently ran MiXCR on the RACE reads; one entry per CDR3 protein. The repertoire has 380,000 or so distinct CDR3 sequences, more than 4.5% of them found once; the top ten carry 2% to 2.5%.

The sequence derives from a woman aged 50 to 65 with alopecia areata. Some clones in this sample may be carry-over from other donors' samples. The rearrangement uses TRBV2 and TRBJ1-1, with unresolved D. The specimen comprised whole blood, sampled in connection with sensitization to the hapten diphenylcyclopropenone (DPC). The CDR3 nucleotides read TGTGCCTACCGAGAGTCACATATGAACACTGAAGCTTTCTTT. This encodes CAYRESHMNTEAFF. The variable domain in full, completed from reference TRBV2 and TRBJ1-1, reads EPEVTQTPSHQVTQMGQEVILRCVPISNHLYFYWYRQILGQKVEFLVSFYNNEISEKSEIFDDQFSVERPDGSNFTLKIRSTKLEDSAMYFCAYRESHMNTEAFFGQGTRLTVV.